Following are 8 T cell receptor beta chains from one sample sequenced in a study of response to subunit inactivated influenza vaccine. One entry per CDR3 protein, called by TCRdb with MiXCR from the RT-PCR reads. Found here are 550,000 to 600,000 distinct CDR3 sequences, about 11% of them singletons; the top ten hold around 9.6%. The material was PBMCs from blood, obtained on the day of vaccination. The receptors stem from a man aged 50-59 years who received an inactivated influenza vaccine.

V usage is TRBV27 and J usage is TRBJ2-1, with 8 bases fitting TRBD1. This CDR3 has 15 amino acids. Germline assignment: CDR1 MNHEY and CDR2 SMNVEV (reference sequence). Trimming took 5 bases from V and 2 from J; bases not matched to a gene: 5. The CDR3 loop reads CASSVSRGPYNEQFF. CDR3 DNA: TGTGCCAGCAGTGTAAGCAGGGGGCCCTACAATGAGCAGTTCTTC.

The V call is TRBV9, the J call TRBJ2-1; D is unresolved. This CDR3 has 15 residues. V lost 0 bases to trimming and J lost 5 bases, with 12 bases between them. CDR1 and CDR2 (germline): SGDLS, YYNGEE. CDR3 coding DNA: TGTGCCAGCAGCGTAGGAATCTCCCCCCACAATGAGCAGTTCTTC. This sequence encodes CASSVGISPHNEQFF. The whole variable domain, filled in from reference TRBV9 and TRBJ2-1, reads DSGVTQTPKHLITATGQRVTLRCSPRSGDLSVYWYQQSLDQGLQFLIQYYNGEERAKGNILERFSAQQFPDLHSELNLSSLELGDSALYFCASSVGISPHNEQFFGPGTRLTVL.

J is TRBJ2-1 and V is TRBV5-6, with D unresolved. Trimming left V 4 bases short and J 4 bases short, with 12 bases between. Germline CDR1 is SGHDT and CDR2 is YYEEEE. This CDR3 has 14 amino acids. The CDR3 here is CASSLFKGYNEQFF. The CDR3 region has the DNA TGTGCCAGCAGCCTCTTCAAAGGGTACAATGAGCAGTTCTTC. The whole variable domain, remainder taken from reference TRBV5-6 and TRBJ2-1, is DAGVTQSPTHLIKTRGQQVTLRCSPKSGHDTVSWYQQALGQGPQFIFQYYEEEERQRGNFPDRFSGHQFPNYSSELNVNALLLGDSALYLCASSLFKGYNEQFFGPGTRLTVL.

This clonotype was seen more than once but under ten times. The chain joins TRBV13 to TRBJ2-3; no definite D call. Trimming left V 5 bases short and J 6 bases short, with 12 bases between. The CDR3 is 13 amino acids. Germline CDR1 PRHDT, CDR2 FYEKMQ (reference sequence). The CDR3 coding sequence is TGTGCCAGCAGCCGCGGCCACACGGATACGCAGTATTTT. It specifies CASSRGHTDTQYF.

The chain carries TRBV5-1 and TRBJ2-5, with unresolved D. CDR3 size: 13 residues. The V gene's germline CDR1 is SGHRS and CDR2 YFSETQ. V gave up 1 base and J gave up 2 bases, with 6 bases separating them. CDR3 nucleotides: TGCGCCAGCAGCTTGTTGACACAAGAGACCCAGTACTTC. It is translated as CASSLLTQETQYF.

J is TRBJ2-3 and V is TRBV2; TRBD2 might be the D (5 bases). V was clipped by 5 bases and J by 4 bases, with 13 bases between them. In germline, CDR1 is SNHLY, CDR2 FYNNEI. This CDR3 has 14 amino acids. The CDR3 DNA reads TGTGCCAGCAGTCGGGGAATTGGCGCAGATACGCAGTATTTT. Its translation: CASSRGIGADTQYF.

This clonotype was counted between two and nine times. The CDR3 bases are TGTGCCAGCAGCTTAGATGGTTTCTTTTTTAGCACAGATACGCAGTATTTT. It yields the protein CASSLDGFFFSTDTQYF. This chain joins TRBV11-2 and TRBJ2-3, with D hard to call. Trimming took 0 bases from V and 0 from J, leaving 13 bases between them. CDR1 and CDR2 from the germline V gene are SGHAT and FQNNGV. The CDR3 loop spans 17 amino acids.

V is TRBV14 and J is TRBJ1-3; TRBD1 might be the D (5 bases). Germline V gene data show CDR1 as SGHDN and CDR2 as FVKESK. The CDR3 extends over 16 amino acids. V was trimmed by 1 base and J by 0 bases, leaving 10 bases between them. The CDR3 loop reads CASSQVRDLSGNTIYF. The CDR3 nucleotides are TGTGCCAGCAGCCAAGTCCGGGACCTCTCTGGAAACACCATATATTTT. Drawing the rest from reference TRBV14 and TRBJ1-3, the complete variable domain is EAGVTQFPSHSVIEKGQTVTLRCDPISGHDNLYWYRRVMGKEIKFLLHFVKESKQDESGMPNNRFLAERTGGTYSTLKVQPAELEDSGVYFCASSQVRDLSGNTIYFGEGSWLTVV.